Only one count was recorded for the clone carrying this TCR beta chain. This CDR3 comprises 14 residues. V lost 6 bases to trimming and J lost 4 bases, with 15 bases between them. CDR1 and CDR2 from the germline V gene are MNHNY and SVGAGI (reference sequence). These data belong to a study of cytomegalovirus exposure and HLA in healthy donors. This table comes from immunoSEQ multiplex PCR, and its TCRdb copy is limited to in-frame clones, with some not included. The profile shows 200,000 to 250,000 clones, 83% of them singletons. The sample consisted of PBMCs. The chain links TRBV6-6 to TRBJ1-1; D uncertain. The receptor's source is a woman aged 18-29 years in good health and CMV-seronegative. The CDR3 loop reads CASSPTLLGTEAFF. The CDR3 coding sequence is TGTGCCAGCAGCCCCACCCTCCTGGGCACTGAAGCTTTCTTT.